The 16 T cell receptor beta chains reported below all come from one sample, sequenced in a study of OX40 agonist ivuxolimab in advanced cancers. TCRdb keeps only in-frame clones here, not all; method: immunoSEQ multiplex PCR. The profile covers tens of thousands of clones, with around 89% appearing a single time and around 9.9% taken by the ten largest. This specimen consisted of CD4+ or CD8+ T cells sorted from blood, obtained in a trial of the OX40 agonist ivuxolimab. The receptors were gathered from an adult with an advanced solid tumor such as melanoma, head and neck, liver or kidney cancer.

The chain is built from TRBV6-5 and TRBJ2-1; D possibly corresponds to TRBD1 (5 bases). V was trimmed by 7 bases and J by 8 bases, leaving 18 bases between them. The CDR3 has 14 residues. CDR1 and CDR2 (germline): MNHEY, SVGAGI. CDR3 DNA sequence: TGTGCCAGCAACGAAATAGGGGCTGGCCATGAGCAGTTCTTC. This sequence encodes CASNEIGAGHEQFF.

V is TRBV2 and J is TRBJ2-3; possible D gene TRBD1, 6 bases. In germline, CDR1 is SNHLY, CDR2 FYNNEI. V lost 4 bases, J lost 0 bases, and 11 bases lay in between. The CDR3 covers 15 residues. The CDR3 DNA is TGTGCCAGCAGTGCCGGACAGACTAGCACAGATACGCAGTATTTT. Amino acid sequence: CASSAGQTSTDTQYF.

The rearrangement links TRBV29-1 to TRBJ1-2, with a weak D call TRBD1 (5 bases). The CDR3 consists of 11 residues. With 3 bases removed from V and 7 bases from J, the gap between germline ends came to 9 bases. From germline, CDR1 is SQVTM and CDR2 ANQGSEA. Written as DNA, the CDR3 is TGCAGCGTTGATGGGACTCTTGGCTACACCTTC. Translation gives CSVDGTLGYTF. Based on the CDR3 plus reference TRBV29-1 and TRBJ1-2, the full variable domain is SAVISQKPSRDICQRGTSLTIQCQVDSQVTMMFWYRQQPGQSLTLIATANQGSEATYESGFVIDKFPISRPNLTFSTLTVSNMSPEDSSIYLCSVDGTLGYTFGSGTRLTVV.

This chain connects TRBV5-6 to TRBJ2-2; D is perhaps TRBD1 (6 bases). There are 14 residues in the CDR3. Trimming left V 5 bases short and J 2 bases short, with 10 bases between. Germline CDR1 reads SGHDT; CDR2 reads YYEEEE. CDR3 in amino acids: CASRQQGNTGELFF. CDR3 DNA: TGTGCCAGCAGACAACAGGGTAACACCGGGGAGCTGTTTTTT.

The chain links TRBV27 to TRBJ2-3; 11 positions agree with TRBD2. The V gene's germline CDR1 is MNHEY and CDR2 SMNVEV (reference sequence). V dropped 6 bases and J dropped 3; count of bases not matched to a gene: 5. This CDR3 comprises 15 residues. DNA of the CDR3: TGTGCCAGCAGCCGACTAGCGGGGATGACAGATACGCAGTATTTT. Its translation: CASSRLAGMTDTQYF.

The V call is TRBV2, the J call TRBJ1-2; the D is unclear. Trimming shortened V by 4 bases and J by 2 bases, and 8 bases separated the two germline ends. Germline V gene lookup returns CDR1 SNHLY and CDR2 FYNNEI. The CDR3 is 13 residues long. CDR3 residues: CASSGIGNYGYTF. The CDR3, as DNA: TGTGCCAGCAGTGGAATAGGGAACTATGGCTACACCTTC. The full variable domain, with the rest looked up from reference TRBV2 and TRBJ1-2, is EPEVTQTPSHQVTQMGQEVILRCVPISNHLYFYWYRQILGQKVEFLVSFYNNEISEKSEIFDDQFSVERPDGSNFTLKIRSTKLEDSAMYFCASSGIGNYGYTFGSGTRLTVV.

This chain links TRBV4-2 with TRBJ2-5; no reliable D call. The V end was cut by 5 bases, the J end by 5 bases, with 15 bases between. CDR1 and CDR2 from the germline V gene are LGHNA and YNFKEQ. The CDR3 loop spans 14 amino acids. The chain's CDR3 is CASSLKTEMETQYF. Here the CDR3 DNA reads TGTGCCAGCAGCTTGAAAACAGAAATGGAGACCCAGTACTTC.

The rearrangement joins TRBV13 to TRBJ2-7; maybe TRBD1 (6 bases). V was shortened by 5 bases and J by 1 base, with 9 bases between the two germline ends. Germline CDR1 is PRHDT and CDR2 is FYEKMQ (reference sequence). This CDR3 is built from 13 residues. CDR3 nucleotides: TGTGCCAGCAGCCAAACAGGGTCCTACGAGCAGTACTTC. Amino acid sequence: CASSQTGSYEQYF. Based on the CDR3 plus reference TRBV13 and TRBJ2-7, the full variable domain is AAGVIQSPRHLIKEKRETATLKCYPIPRHDTVYWYQQGPGQDPQFLISFYEKMQSDKGSIPDRFSAQQFSDYHSELNMSSLELGDSALYFCASSQTGSYEQYFGPGTRLTVT.

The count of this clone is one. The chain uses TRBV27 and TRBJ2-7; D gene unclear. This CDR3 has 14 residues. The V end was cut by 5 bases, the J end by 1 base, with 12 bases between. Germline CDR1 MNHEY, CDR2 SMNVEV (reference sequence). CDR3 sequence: CASSKSRSSYEQYF. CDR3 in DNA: TGTGCCAGCAGTAAAAGCCGCAGTTCCTACGAGCAGTACTTC.

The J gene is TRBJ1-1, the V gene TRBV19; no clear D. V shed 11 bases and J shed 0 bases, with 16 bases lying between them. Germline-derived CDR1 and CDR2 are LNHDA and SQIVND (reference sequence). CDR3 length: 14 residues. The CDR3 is CASRQDDMNTEAFF. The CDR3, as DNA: TGTGCCTCTCGGCAGGACGACATGAACACTGAAGCTTTCTTT.

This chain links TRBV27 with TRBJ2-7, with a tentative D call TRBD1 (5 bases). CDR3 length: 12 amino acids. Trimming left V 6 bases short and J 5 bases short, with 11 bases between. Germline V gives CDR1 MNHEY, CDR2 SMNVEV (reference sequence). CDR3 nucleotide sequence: TGTGCCAGCAGCCAGGGAAACCACGAGCAGTACTTC. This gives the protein CASSQGNHEQYF.

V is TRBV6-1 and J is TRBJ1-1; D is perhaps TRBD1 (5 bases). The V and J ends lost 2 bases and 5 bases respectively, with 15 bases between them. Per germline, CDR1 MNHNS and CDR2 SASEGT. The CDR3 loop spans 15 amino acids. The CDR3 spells CASSEIWGADTEAFF. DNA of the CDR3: TGTGCCAGCAGTGAAATATGGGGCGCGGATACTGAAGCTTTCTTT.

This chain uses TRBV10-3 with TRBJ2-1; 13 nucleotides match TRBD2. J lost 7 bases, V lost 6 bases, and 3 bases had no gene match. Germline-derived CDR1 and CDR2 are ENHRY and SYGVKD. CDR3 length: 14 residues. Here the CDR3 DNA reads TGTGCCATCAGAACTAGCGGGAGGGGGAATGAGCAGTTCTTC. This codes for CAIRTSGRGNEQFF.

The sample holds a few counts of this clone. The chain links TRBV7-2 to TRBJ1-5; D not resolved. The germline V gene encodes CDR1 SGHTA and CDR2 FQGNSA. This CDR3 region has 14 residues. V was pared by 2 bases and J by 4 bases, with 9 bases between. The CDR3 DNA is TGTGCCAGCAGCTTATGGGCAGAGAATCAGCCCCAGCATTTT. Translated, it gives CASSLWAENQPQHF. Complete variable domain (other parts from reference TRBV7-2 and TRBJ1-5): GAGVSQSPSNKVTEKGKDVELRCDPISGHTALYWYRQSLGQGLEFLIYFQGNSAPDKSGLPSDRFSAERTGGSVSTLTIQRTQQEDSAVYLCASSLWAENQPQHFGDGTRLSIL.

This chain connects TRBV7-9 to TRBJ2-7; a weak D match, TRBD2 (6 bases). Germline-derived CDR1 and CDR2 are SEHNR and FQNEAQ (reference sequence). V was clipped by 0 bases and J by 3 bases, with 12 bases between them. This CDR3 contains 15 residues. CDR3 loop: CASSLAVGLRYEQYF. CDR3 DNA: TGTGCCAGCAGCTTAGCGGTGGGACTGCGCTACGAGCAGTACTTC.

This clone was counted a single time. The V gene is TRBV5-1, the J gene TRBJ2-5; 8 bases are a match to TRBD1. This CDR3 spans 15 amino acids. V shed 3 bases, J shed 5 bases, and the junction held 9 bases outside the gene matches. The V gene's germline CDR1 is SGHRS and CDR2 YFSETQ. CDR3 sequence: CASSYDRGAWETQYF. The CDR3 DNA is TGCGCCAGCAGCTACGACAGGGGCGCGTGGGAGACCCAGTACTTC.